The T cell receptor (beta chain) described here comes from a study of human T cells and chemical hapten exposure. This clonotype showed up many times. Described time point: patch test 1, 2 weeks after DPC sensitization. As for treatment: therapeutic diphenylcyclopropenone sensitization with weekly scalp DPC. Germline CDR1 reads MNHEY; CDR2 reads SVGAGI. The J segment lost 1 base and the V segment lost 6 bases, leaving 8 bases of the junction unmatched. The CDR3 is 15 amino acids. TCRdb fed the RACE reads into MiXCR, producing one record per CDR3 protein. The sample lists about 360,000 distinct CDR3 sequences, approximately 4.4% occurring once.

The chain uses TRBV6-5 and TRBJ2-7; 8 nucleotides align to TRBD1. The sequencing here drew on whole blood, taken in connection with sensitization to the hapten diphenylcyclopropenone (DPC). This clonotype was obtained from a woman between 45 and 65 years old with alopecia areata. Some clones in this sample may be carry-over from other donors' samples. The CDR3 coding sequence is TGTGCCAGCAGCCAGGACAGGGATGGTTCCTACGAGCAGTACTTC. Residues: CASSQDRDGSYEQYF.